The clone carrying this T cell receptor beta chain was recorded many times. What it binds is not known. V was clipped by 1 base and J by 4 bases, with 4 bases between them. Germline V gene data show CDR1 as PRHDT and CDR2 as FYEKMQ (reference sequence). CDR3 length: 13 residues. Previously described methods and listed TCR primers were used for bulk TCR libraries. TCRdb analysed the PCR reads with MiXCR anew, one entry per CDR3 protein. The sample has about 640,000 distinct CDR3 sequences; about 20% are singletons. The data stem from a study of molecular identifiers for immune sequencing clone quantification. Sorted cells numbering roughly 19,000 to 1,000,000, with 10%, 30% or 50% RNA, yielded the naive CD8 libraries. CD8+CD4-CCR7+CD45RA+ cells were sorted as naive CD8 T cells. Regarding the study as a whole: Clone sizes could be underestimated for highly expanded clones when identical TCR molecules share a barcode.

Sequencing was done on a sample of naive CD8+ T cells from blood, with Jurkat cell RNA spiked in. Noted subset: FACS-sorted CD8+CD4-CCR7+CD45RA+ naive T cells. The TCR comes from a human donor in good health. Some libraries in this study had Jurkat cell RNA spiked in. The chain links TRBV13 to TRBJ2-2; D not resolved. The CDR3 reads CASSLESTGELFF. The DNA of the CDR3 is TGTGCCAGCAGCTTAGAATCCACCGGGGAGCTGTTTTTT.